These 9 T cell receptor beta chains were all obtained from the same sample, sequenced in a study of blood T cell repertoires in COVID-19. The data were produced by immunoSEQ multiplex PCR, yet TCRdb's version contains in-frame clones alone and is incomplete. The table includes some 170,000 clones, 82% detected once. Sequenced: peripheral blood. These receptors were obtained from a woman in her seventies with acute or convalescent COVID-19.

The V gene is TRBV7-2, the J gene TRBJ2-3; 14 bases are a match to TRBD2. Germline assignment: CDR1 SGHTA and CDR2 FQGNSA. The CDR3 is 17 amino acids. With V trimmed by 1 base and J by 6 bases, 6 bases remained unmatched. The CDR3 loop reads CASSLGLAGGPPDTQYF. DNA for the CDR3: TGTGCCAGCAGCTTAGGACTAGCGGGAGGGCCACCGGATACGCAGTATTTT.

V and J are TRBV10-2 and TRBJ1-1, with TRBD1 identical over 8 bases. J gave up 6 bases and V 8 bases, and 5 bases lay outside the gene matches. The CDR3 spans 12 residues. Germline CDR1 WSHSY, CDR2 SAAADI. The CDR3 DNA reads TGCGCCAGCGGACAGGGAAGAGCTGAAGCTTTCTTT. Its translation is CASGQGRAEAFF.

The rearrangement joins TRBV11-2 to TRBJ2-7, with 10 bases fitting TRBD2. V lost 2 bases and J lost 8; bases outside the gene matches: 9. Germline CDR1 is SGHAT and CDR2 is FQNNGV. The CDR3 is 15 amino acids. DNA of the CDR3: TGTGCCAGCAGCTTAACTGGGACTAGCGATATCCAGCAGTACTTC. Its translation: CASSLTGTSDIQQYF. The entire variable domain, with the rest obtained from reference TRBV11-2 and TRBJ2-7, is as follows: EAGVAQSPRYKIIEKRQSVAFWCNPISGHATLYWYQQILGQGPKLLIQFQNNGVVDDSQLPKDRFSAERLKGVDSTLKIQPAKLEDSAVYLCASSLTGTSDIQQYFGPGTRLTVT.

The chain uses TRBV19 and TRBJ2-3; TRBD2 might be the D (6 bases). The CDR3 is 12 residues long. Between the trimmed V and J ends, which lost 3 bases and 8 bases, there was a span of 9 bases. Germline lookup yields CDR1 LNHDA and CDR2 SQIVND (reference sequence). The CDR3 is CASSIGTPTQYF. The CDR3 DNA reads TGTGCCAGTAGTATTGGGACTCCTACGCAGTATTTT.

The chain employs TRBV6-1 and TRBJ1-2; D gene unclear. The CDR3 is 12 residues long. Germline-derived CDR1 and CDR2 are MNHNS and SASEGT. Trimming took off 3 bases at V and 7 bases at J, with 9 bases between the two ends. In DNA form, the CDR3 reads TGTGCCAGCAGTGAGAGGGTCGGTGGCTACACCTTC. Translation gives CASSERVGGYTF.

The CDR3 sequence: CASSQEPGQGGNTIYF. The CDR3 DNA reads as TGTGCCAGCAGCCAAGAGCCGGGACAGGGAGGAAACACCATATATTTT. V usage is TRBV4-2 and J usage is TRBJ1-3; TRBD1 matches at 9 bases. V was pared by 0 bases and J by 4 bases, with 4 bases of the junction left unmatched. CDR1 is LGHNA and CDR2 is YNFKEQ in the germline V gene. The CDR3 consists of 16 residues.

The rearrangement uses TRBV28 and TRBJ1-2; 7 bases map to TRBD1. In germline, CDR1 is MDHEN, CDR2 SYDVKM. This CDR3 is built from 14 residues. V shed 7 bases, J shed 4 bases, and the junction held 9 bases outside the gene matches. The CDR3 reads CASTPGGSPYGYTF. For the CDR3, the DNA is TGTGCCAGCACCCCAGGGGGTTCCCCCTATGGCTACACCTTC.

This clone occurred a few times. The chain links TRBV5-6 to TRBJ2-6; tentative D call: TRBD1 (6 bases). Trimming took off 0 bases at V and 3 bases at J, with 10 bases between the two ends. Germline V gene data show CDR1 as SGHDT and CDR2 as YYEEEE. This CDR3 has 16 residues. CDR3 sequence: CASSLGSGVGANVLTF. CDR3 nucleotides: TGTGCCAGCAGCTTGGGCTCAGGGGTTGGGGCCAACGTCCTGACTTTC. Filled out from reference TRBV5-6 and TRBJ2-6, the complete variable domain reads DAGVTQSPTHLIKTRGQQVTLRCSPKSGHDTVSWYQQALGQGPQFIFQYYEEEERQRGNFPDRFSGHQFPNYSSELNVNALLLGDSALYLCASSLGSGVGANVLTFGAGSRLTVL.

This clone has more than one count but fewer than ten. The chain couples TRBV19 to TRBJ2-5; TRBD2 matches at 12 bases. From germline, CDR1 is LNHDA and CDR2 SQIVND (reference sequence). The CDR3 spans 16 residues. With V trimmed by 3 bases and J by 4 bases, 6 bases remained unmatched. CDR3 coding DNA: TGTGCCAGTAGTATCCGTCCTAGCGGGGGGGCAGAGACCCAGTACTTC. As protein: CASSIRPSGGAETQYF. The entire variable domain, with the rest obtained from reference TRBV19 and TRBJ2-5, is as follows: DGGITQSPKYLFRKEGQNVTLSCEQNLNHDAMYWYRQDPGQGLRLIYYSQIVNDFQKGDIAEGYSVSREKKESFPLTVTSAQKNPTAFYLCASSIRPSGGAETQYFGPGTRLLVL.